The 24 T cell receptor beta chains below come from one sample, sequenced in a study of HIV-infected patients and healthy controls. Approximately 510 ng RNA was reverse transcribed with alpha and beta constant-region primers. Using multiplexing indices, alpha and beta chain libraries were generated apart by chain-specific third strand synthesis. MiXCR was run by TCRdb on the 5' RACE reads, yielding one entry per CDR3 protein. The sample has about 11,000 distinct CDR3 sequences, about 5.1% seen once. No cell fractionation was done, so the repertoire covers all unsorted peripheral blood T cells. Sequencing input: blood. These receptors came from an adult in good health.

This clonotype was found many times. The gene calls are TRBV27 and TRBJ1-1; D is uncertain. Germline V gene sequence: CDR1 MNHEY, CDR2 SMNVEV (reference sequence). The CDR3 loop spans 13 amino acids. Trimming removed 2 bases at V and 2 bases at J, with 6 bases between. CDR3 DNA sequence: TGTGCCAGCAGTTTAACTAGCAACACTGAAGCTTTCTTT. Translated: CASSLTSNTEAFF.

This chain uses TRBV18 with TRBJ2-1; D remains ambiguous. This CDR3 is 15 amino acids long. Germline CDR1 reads KGHSH; CDR2 reads LQKENI. V shed 2 bases and J shed 0 bases, with 8 bases lying between them. This CDR3 is CASSPRRNSYNEQFF. The CDR3 DNA follows: TGTGCCAGCTCACCAAGACGGAACTCCTACAATGAGCAGTTCTTC.

By its share, this clonotype is medium-sized (0.01 to 0.1%). This CDR3 is CASSRDRMNTEAFF. Here the CDR3 DNA reads TGTGCCAGCTCACGAGACAGGATGAACACTGAAGCTTTCTTT. This chain links TRBV18 with TRBJ1-1, with D maybe TRBD1 (6 bases). Germline assignment: CDR1 KGHSH and CDR2 LQKENI. V dropped 4 bases and J dropped 0 bases, with 9 bases sitting between them. The CDR3 spans 14 residues. The variable domain in full, with the rest retrieved from reference TRBV18 and TRBJ1-1, is NAGVMQNPRHLVRRRGQEARLRCSPMKGHSHVYWYRQLPEEGLKFMVYLQKENIIDESGMPKERFSAEFPKEGPSILRIQQVVRGDSAAYFCASSRDRMNTEAFFGQGTRLTVV.

The rearrangement joins TRBV19 to TRBJ1-5; no definite D call. V was trimmed by 4 bases and J by 0 bases, leaving 10 bases between them. CDR3 length equals 15 residues. CDR1 is LNHDA and CDR2 is SQIVND in the germline V gene (reference sequence). CDR3 in amino acids: CASSTEGYSNQPQHF. In nucleotides, the CDR3 is TGTGCCAGTAGTACGGAGGGTTATAGCAATCAGCCCCAGCATTTT.

The J gene is TRBJ1-2, the V gene TRBV4-2; no firm D call. The CDR3 runs to 15 residues. The germline V gene encodes CDR1 LGHNA and CDR2 YNFKEQ. Trimming removed 0 bases from V and 7 bases from J, with 15 bases in between. The CDR3 loop reads CASSQDVPNPRGYTF. CDR3 bases: TGTGCCAGCAGCCAAGATGTCCCCAATCCCCGTGGCTACACCTTC.

This clonotype is medium-sized within its sample. The chain joins TRBV7-2 to TRBJ2-3; TRBD2 agrees at 9 bases. This CDR3 has 13 amino acids. Per germline, CDR1 SGHTA and CDR2 FQGNSA. V shed 2 bases, J shed 6 bases, and the junction held 0 bases outside the gene matches. CDR3 loop: CASSLLAGDTQYF. CDR3 DNA: TGTGCCAGCAGCTTACTAGCGGGGGATACGCAGTATTTT. The full variable domain, its missing parts supplied by reference TRBV7-2 and TRBJ2-3, is GAGVSQSPSNKVTEKGKDVELRCDPISGHTALYWYRQSLGQGLEFLIYFQGNSAPDKSGLPSDRFSAERTGGSVSTLTIQRTQQEDSAVYLCASSLLAGDTQYFGPGTRLTVL.

The sample holds many counts of this clonotype. V is TRBV13 and J is TRBJ1-3; no definite D call. From germline, CDR1 is PRHDT and CDR2 FYEKMQ (reference sequence). Trimming stripped 5 bases from V and 0 bases from J, with 14 bases between. CDR3 length: 16 residues. CDR3 nucleotide sequence: TGTGCCAGCAGCGGGTTAGGGCCCTTCTCTGGAAACACCATATATTTT. Its translation: CASSGLGPFSGNTIYF.

This sequence joins TRBV2 and TRBJ1-5; TRBD1 matches 7 bases. The CDR3 runs 16 residues. Germline CDR1 and CDR2: SNHLY and FYNNEI. Germline trimming cut 6 bases from V and 2 bases from J; bases unmatched to any gene: 10. The CDR3 reads CASSITPGQGNQPQHF. As DNA, the CDR3 is TGTGCCAGCAGCATAACCCCTGGACAGGGCAATCAGCCCCAGCATTTT.

This clonotype is categorized as medium-sized (0.01 to 0.1%). The chain couples TRBV21-1 to TRBJ1-4; whether TRBD1, the table's D call, matches the DNA was not checked. TRBV21-1 is described as a pseudogene. The CDR3 is 13 amino acids. The CDR3 nucleotides are TGTGCCAGCAGCTCACCGGGTCATATGGGGCTGTTTTTT. The encoded protein is CASSSPGHMGLFF.

This clonotype is labeled medium-sized. This rearrangement joins TRBV11-2 to TRBJ1-2; 7 positions agree with TRBD1. The J segment lost 7 bases and the V segment lost 4 bases, leaving 6 bases of the junction unmatched. Per germline, CDR1 SGHAT and CDR2 FQNNGV. The CDR3 is 13 residues long. The CDR3 region is CASSSTGKGGYTF. DNA of the CDR3: TGTGCCAGCAGCTCGACAGGGAAGGGTGGCTACACCTTC.

This clonotype is judged medium-sized. The rearrangement uses TRBV11-2 and TRBJ2-2; D is unclear. CDR1 is SGHAT, CDR2 FQNNGV, per germline. CDR3 length: 15 amino acids. V gave up 2 bases and J gave up 4 bases, with 11 bases separating them. CDR3 sequence: CASSLLLRSTGELFF. DNA for the CDR3: TGTGCCAGCAGCTTATTACTAAGATCCACCGGGGAGCTGTTTTTT.

The CDR3 region has the DNA TGTGCCAGCAGTTTAGCCTCTAGGGCTAACTATGGCTACACCTTC. Its protein is CASSLASRANYGYTF. The rearrangement uses TRBV12-3 or TRBV12-4 and TRBJ1-2; unclear D gene. The CDR3 runs 15 residues. Between the trimmed V and J ends, which lost 0 bases and 0 bases, there was a span of 8 bases.

Relative to its sample, this clonotype is medium-sized. This chain links TRBV7-7 with TRBJ2-2; no reliable D call. The CDR3 covers 13 residues. The germline V gene has CDR1 SSHAT and CDR2 FNYEAQ (reference sequence). V was shortened by 5 bases and J by 2 bases, with 6 bases between the two germline ends. The CDR3: CASSPDNTGELFF. DNA for the CDR3: TGTGCCAGCAGCCCGGACAACACCGGGGAGCTGTTTTTT.

The sample holds many counts of this clonotype. V gene TRBV5-4 combines with J gene TRBJ1-2; D not resolved. The CDR3 is 13 residues long. Germline V gene sequence: CDR1 SGHNT, CDR2 YYREEE (reference sequence). V was pared by 4 bases and J by 0 bases, with 7 bases between. CDR3 amino acids: CASSTPPNYGYTF. The DNA of the CDR3 is TGTGCCAGCAGCACCCCGCCTAACTATGGCTACACCTTC.

In this sample, this clonotype is medium-sized. The rearrangement links TRBV4-2 to TRBJ2-5; D not resolved. CDR1 is LGHNA and CDR2 is YNFKEQ in the germline V gene. V dropped 4 bases and J dropped 2 bases, with 8 bases sitting between them. This CDR3 is built from 13 residues. CDR3 loop: CASSLNWQETQYF. CDR3 sequence (DNA): TGTGCCAGCAGCCTGAACTGGCAAGAGACCCAGTACTTC.

This clonotype showed up many times. V is TRBV20-1 and J is TRBJ1-1; D not certain. Germline CDR1 DFQATT, CDR2 SNEGSKA (reference sequence). The V and J ends lost 3 bases and 1 base respectively, with 12 bases between them. CDR3 length: 14 residues. CDR3 sequence reads: CSARITATNTEAFF. In nucleotides, the CDR3 is TGCAGTGCTAGGATTACAGCCACGAACACTGAAGCTTTCTTT.

This clonotype occurred many times. V usage is TRBV7-8 and J usage is TRBJ2-6; possibly TRBD2 for D (5 bases). The CDR3 extends over 17 amino acids. Looked up from germline, CDR1 is SGHVS and CDR2 is FQNEAQ. The V end lost 5 bases, the J end lost 0 bases, and 14 bases lay between the germline ends. CDR3 protein: CASSTRDRISGANVLTF. CDR3 in DNA: TGTGCCAGCAGCACCCGGGATAGGATCTCTGGGGCCAACGTCCTGACTTTC.

Many counts were recorded for this clonotype. This chain connects TRBV4-1 to TRBJ1-1, with D possibly TRBD1 on 6 matching bases. The germline CDR1 and CDR2 sequences are MGHRA and YSYEKL. V lost 5 bases, J lost 5 bases, and 12 bases lay in between. CDR3 length: 13 residues. In nucleotides, the CDR3 is TGCGCCAGCAGCTACAGGAGGGGGACTGAAGCTTTCTTT. Translating gives CASSYRRGTEAFF.

Many counts were recorded for this clonotype. V and J are TRBV6-6 and TRBJ2-2; D remains unclear. CDR1 is MNHNY and CDR2 is SVGAGI in the germline V gene (reference sequence). CDR3 length: 15 amino acids. Trimming left V 6 bases short and J 2 bases short, with 13 bases between. The CDR3 sequence is CASRDQALNTGELFF. CDR3 bases: TGTGCCAGCAGGGACCAGGCGTTAAACACCGGGGAGCTGTTTTTT.

V is TRBV5-1 and J is TRBJ1-6; D not certain. There are 14 residues in the CDR3. CDR1 and CDR2 (germline): SGHRS, YFSETQ. V lost 0 bases and J lost 7, with 8 bases in between. CDR3 nucleotide sequence: TGCGCCAGCAGCTTGGACAGCGGAAATTCACCCCTCCACTTT. Protein: CASSLDSGNSPLHF.

This clonotype was seen ten or more times. The chain employs TRBV2 and TRBJ1-5, with D maybe TRBD1 (6 bases). The CDR3 contains 13 residues. Trimming shortened V by 5 bases and J by 4 bases, and 9 bases separated the two germline ends. Germline CDR1 SNHLY, CDR2 FYNNEI. CDR3 in amino acids: CASSRTENQPQHF. CDR3 coding DNA: TGTGCCAGCAGTAGGACAGAGAATCAGCCCCAGCATTTT.

The sample holds many counts of this clonotype. The rearrangement uses TRBV20-1 and TRBJ1-6; TRBD1 matches at 7 bases. The V and J ends lost 0 bases and 7 bases, in that order; junction bases with no gene match: 21. Germline CDR1 and CDR2: DFQATT and SNEGSKA (reference sequence). This CDR3 has 20 residues. CDR3 nucleotide sequence: TGCAGTGCTAGAGATCATTTCGCTGGCGCCAAGACAGGGTTGAATTCACCCCTCCACTTT. It specifies CSARDHFAGAKTGLNSPLHF.

This clonotype is labeled medium-sized (0.01 to 0.1%). The V call is TRBV11-2, the J call TRBJ1-5, with D unclear. The CDR3 is 13 amino acids. The V gene lost 0 bases and the J gene lost 3 bases, with 3 bases spanning the gap. Germline CDR1 SGHAT, CDR2 FQNNGV. CDR3 residues: CASSLEVNQPQHF. The CDR3 coding sequence is TGTGCCAGCAGCTTAGAAGTCAATCAGCCCCAGCATTTT.

The genes are TRBV6-5 and TRBJ2-7; 9 positions agree with TRBD2. Germline V CDR1 and CDR2: MNHEY, SVGAGI. The CDR3 has 17 amino acids. Trimming removed 0 bases from V and 1 base from J; junction bases left unmatched: 7. The CDR3 is CASSYSLSGGSSYEQYF. CDR3 sequence (DNA): TGTGCCAGCAGTTACTCCCTTAGCGGGGGCTCATCCTACGAGCAGTACTTC.